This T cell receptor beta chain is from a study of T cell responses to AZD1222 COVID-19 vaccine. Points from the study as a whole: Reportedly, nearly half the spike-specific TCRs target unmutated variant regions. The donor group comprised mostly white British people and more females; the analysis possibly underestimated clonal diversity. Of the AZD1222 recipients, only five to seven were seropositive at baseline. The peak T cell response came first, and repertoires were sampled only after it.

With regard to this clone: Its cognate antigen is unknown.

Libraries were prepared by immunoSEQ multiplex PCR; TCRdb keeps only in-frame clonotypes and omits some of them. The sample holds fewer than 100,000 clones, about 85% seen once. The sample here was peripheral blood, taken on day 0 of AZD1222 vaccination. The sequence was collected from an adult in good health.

The CDR3: CASSDSDRPPGELFF. In DNA, the CDR3 is TGTGCCAGCAGTGACAGTGACAGGCCTCCCGGGGAGCTGTTTTTT. The chain joins TRBV28 to TRBJ2-2; D is perhaps TRBD1 (6 bases). This CDR3 has 15 amino acids. Between the trimmed V and J ends, which lost 5 bases and 6 bases, there was a span of 16 bases. CDR1 is MDHEN, CDR2 SYDVKM, per germline.